This T cell receptor (beta chain) was found in a study of shared clonotypes between healthy human individuals. This clone showed up just a few times. With V trimmed by 0 bases and J by 4 bases, 5 bases remained unmatched. This CDR3 region has 15 residues. Germline V gene sequence: CDR1 MGHRA, CDR2 YSYEKL. Measured with immunoSEQ multiplex PCR; TCRdb has only the in-frame clones, and not every one. Here the sample spans 1 million to 1.3 million clones, more than 75% being singletons. Sequences were obtained from memory CD4+ T cells from PBMCs. The sample's subset: CD45RA-negative fraction. This TCR came from a man aged 18 to 35 in good health. Some clones in this sample may be carry-over from other donors' samples. The chain joins TRBV4-1 to TRBJ2-5, with 7 bases fitting TRBD2. CDR3 residues: CASSQDGGSGETQYF. In DNA form, the CDR3 reads TGCGCCAGCAGCCAAGATGGCGGGAGTGGAGAGACCCAGTACTTC.